This T cell receptor beta chain came from a study of blood T cell repertoires in COVID-19. The CDR3 totals 15 residues. Germline V gene lookup returns CDR1 MNHEY and CDR2 SVGAGI. J gave up 14 bases and V 5 bases, and 15 bases lay outside the gene matches. This table comes from immunoSEQ multiplex PCR, and its TCRdb copy is limited to in-frame clones, with some not included. The data hold over 200,000 clones, with over 75% observed a single time. The sequenced material came from peripheral blood. This TCR was recovered from an elderly woman with acute or convalescent COVID-19. The chain is built from TRBV6-5 and TRBJ1-6; TRBD1 matches at 7 bases. The CDR3 DNA follows: TGTGCCAGCAGTCAGGACAGGCCGCTGGGTTTGACCCTCCACTTT. It specifies CASSQDRPLGLTLHF.